The 30 T cell receptor beta chains below were found in one sample sequenced in a study of blood T cell repertoires in COVID-19. This table comes from immunoSEQ multiplex PCR, and its TCRdb copy is limited to in-frame clones, with some not included. Here the sample spans 350,000 or so clones, 85% to 90% being singletons. Sequencing input: PBMCs or T cells enriched from blood (not recorded which). These TCRs come from a woman in her 30s who had been exposed to COVID-19.

V is TRBV9 and J is TRBJ1-3, with TRBD1 as a possible D gene (5 bases). V lost 0 bases and J lost 3, with 10 bases in between. Germline CDR1 is SGDLS and CDR2 is YYNGEE. This CDR3 comprises 15 residues. For the CDR3, the DNA is TGTGCCAGCAGCGTAGGCACCGACAGTGGAAACACCATATATTTT. Translation gives CASSVGTDSGNTIYF.

This clone was recorded a few times. The rearrangement joins TRBV3-1 (or the pseudogene TRBV3-2) to TRBJ2-3, with D possibly being TRBD2 (6 bases). This CDR3 contains 12 residues. The V gene lost 8 bases and the J gene lost 5 bases, with 11 bases spanning the gap. Germline CDR1 LGHDT, CDR2 YNNKEL (reference sequence). CDR3 sequence (DNA): TGTGCCAGCGGGGACTCCCTAGATACGCAGTATTTT. Protein: CASGDSLDTQYF.

The chain employs TRBV18 and TRBJ2-3; 10 positions match TRBD2. The CDR3 consists of 16 residues. V lost 2 bases, J lost 3 bases, and 5 bases stayed unmatched. Germline V gene sequence: CDR1 KGHSH, CDR2 LQKENI. CDR3 sequence (DNA): TGTGCCAGCTCACCAGGGCTAGCGGGAGCGACAGATACGCAGTATTTT. This sequence encodes CASSPGLAGATDTQYF.

J is TRBJ1-1 and V is TRBV25-1, with TRBD1 matching 12 bases. CDR1 is MGHDK and CDR2 is SYGVNS in the germline V gene. There are 18 residues in the CDR3. J lost 4 bases, V lost 4 bases, and 13 bases had no gene match. The CDR3 sequence is CASSGYEGGQGAGTEAFF. The CDR3 DNA follows: TGTGCCAGCAGTGGCTACGAGGGGGGACAGGGGGCCGGCACTGAAGCTTTCTTT. Full variable domain (outside the CDR3, taken from reference TRBV25-1 and TRBJ1-1): EADIYQTPRYLVIGTGKKITLECSQTMGHDKMYWYQQDPGMELHLIHYSYGVNSTEKGDLSSESTVSRIRTEHFPLTLESARPSHTSQYLCASSGYEGGQGAGTEAFFGQGTRLTVV.

Concerning this clone itself: Other DNA sequences in the sample encode the same CDR3. The CDR3 bases are TGTGCCAGCAGCTTAACCGGGACTAGCTACGAGCAGTACTTC. Its protein product is CASSLTGTSYEQYF. V usage is TRBV7-9 and J usage is TRBJ2-7; 8 bases fit TRBD2. Germline assignment: CDR1 SEHNR and CDR2 FQNEAQ (reference sequence). The length of the CDR3 is 14 residues. V trimming: 2 bases; J trimming: 3 bases; junction bases outside the gene matches: 3.

This clone was counted ten times or more. The V gene is TRBV20-1, the J gene TRBJ2-1; tentative D call: TRBD2 (5 bases). Germline CDR1 and CDR2: DFQATT and SNEGSKA (reference sequence). The CDR3 is 14 amino acids. V was trimmed by 3 bases and J by 3 bases, leaving 12 bases between them. The CDR3 DNA reads as TGCAGTGCTAGTCACCAGCGGCACTACAATGAGCAGTTCTTC. It codes for CSASHQRHYNEQFF.

This chain connects TRBV27 to TRBJ2-7; 8 nucleotides match TRBD1. The germline V gene encodes CDR1 MNHEY and CDR2 SMNVEV (reference sequence). V shed 2 bases and J 3 bases; nucleotides not matched to a gene: 3. This CDR3 region has 14 residues. The CDR3 sequence is CASSLGQGDYEQYF. CDR3 bases: TGTGCCAGCAGTTTAGGACAGGGTGACTACGAGCAGTACTTC.

The chain is built from TRBV13 and TRBJ2-3; 16 nucleotides line up with TRBD2. Germline assignment: CDR1 PRHDT and CDR2 FYEKMQ (reference sequence). The CDR3 is 16 residues long. V lost 5 bases and J lost 5; bases outside the gene matches: 4. CDR3 sequence: CASSQGLAGGVDTQYF. Written as DNA, the CDR3 is TGTGCCAGCAGCCAGGGACTAGCGGGAGGGGTAGATACGCAGTATTTT.

The chain couples TRBV10-3 to TRBJ2-3; 10 nucleotides agree with TRBD2. The CDR3 is 17 residues long. The germline CDR1 and CDR2 sequences are ENHRY and SYGVKD. V shed 2 bases, J shed 6 bases, and the junction held 11 bases outside the gene matches. The CDR3 bases are TGTGCCATCAGTGAGCCCAGGGGGCTAGCGGGAGTGGATACGCAGTATTTT. Its protein product is CAISEPRGLAGVDTQYF.

Only one count was recorded for this clone. The rearrangement links TRBV27 to TRBJ1-5; tentatively, D is TRBD1 (6 bases). Germline CDR1 is MNHEY and CDR2 is SMNVEV (reference sequence). Trimming pared 6 bases from V and 6 bases from J, leaving 15 bases between. CDR3 length: 14 residues. CDR3 nucleotides: TGTGCCAGCAGCCTAGGGGGGGGCAGTCAGCCCCAGCATTTT. It yields the protein CASSLGGGSQPQHF.

The chain uses TRBV27 and TRBJ1-4; 8 nucleotides agree with TRBD1. Germline values: CDR1 MNHEY, CDR2 SMNVEV (reference sequence). J was trimmed by 4 bases and V by 5 bases; bases with no gene match: 6. The CDR3 spans 15 residues. For the CDR3, the DNA is TGTGCCAGCAGTCCCCGGGACAGGCTTAATGAAAAACTGTTTTTT. The encoded protein is CASSPRDRLNEKLFF.

The rearrangement links TRBV7-9 to TRBJ1-1; D possibly corresponds to TRBD1 (6 bases). This CDR3 spans 15 amino acids. Germline V gene data show CDR1 as SEHNR and CDR2 as FQNEAQ (reference sequence). Between the trimmed V and J ends, which lost 3 bases and 1 base, there was a span of 12 bases. CDR3 sequence: CASSFRRQENTEAFF. CDR3 nucleotide sequence: TGTGCCAGCAGCTTTCGTAGACAGGAGAACACTGAAGCTTTCTTT.

V is TRBV27 and J is TRBJ2-3; possible D gene TRBD1, 5 bases. The germline gives CDR1 MNHEY, CDR2 SMNVEV (reference sequence). V lost 3 bases and J lost 0, with 10 bases in between. This CDR3 has 15 residues. This CDR3 is CASSLRDSSTDTQYF. CDR3 DNA: TGTGCCAGCAGTTTGAGAGACAGCAGCACAGATACGCAGTATTTT.

This chain links TRBV9 with TRBJ1-4, with 7 positions matching TRBD1. Germline-derived CDR1 and CDR2 are SGDLS and YYNGEE. The trim removed 4 bases at V and 12 bases at J, leaving 9 bases unmatched. The CDR3 covers 13 residues. The CDR3: CASSPQRQGELFF. The CDR3 DNA follows: TGTGCCAGCAGCCCCCAGCGACAGGGCGAACTGTTTTTT.

The V gene is TRBV28, the J gene TRBJ2-7; D not certain. In germline, CDR1 is MDHEN, CDR2 SYDVKM. Trimming left V 6 bases short and J 2 bases short, with 8 bases between. CDR3 length: 12 residues. The DNA of the CDR3 is TGTGCCAGCAGATCCCCCACCTACGAGCAGTACTTC. This translates into CASRSPTYEQYF.

CDR3 nucleotides: TGTGCTAGTGGGTCCGAGGGACTAGCGGGAAGCCGAATTCGGGAGCAGTACTTC. As protein: CASGSEGLAGSRIREQYF. The chain links TRBV12-5 to TRBJ2-7, with TRBD2 matching 13 bases. With 6 bases clipped from V and 7 bases from J, the junction kept 18 bases outside the gene matches. From germline, CDR1 is LGHNT and CDR2 FRNRAP. This CDR3 region has 18 residues.

This chain connects TRBV3-1 (or the pseudogene TRBV3-2) to TRBJ1-5; D possibly corresponds to TRBD1 (5 bases). V was trimmed by 1 base and J by 7 bases, leaving 14 bases between them. This CDR3 has 15 amino acids. The germline V gene has CDR1 LGHDT and CDR2 YNNKEL (reference sequence). CDR3 amino acids: CASSQGFAWGQPQHF. The CDR3 bases are TGTGCCAGCAGCCAAGGGTTTGCGTGGGGCCAGCCCCAGCATTTT.

V is TRBV7-3 and J is TRBJ2-1; D might be TRBD2 (7 bases). The length of the CDR3 is 12 residues. V lost 5 bases to trimming and J lost 9 bases, with 11 bases between them. Germline lookup yields CDR1 SGHTA and CDR2 FQGTGA. CDR3 loop: CASSPAGAEQFF. The CDR3 bases are TGTGCCAGCAGCCCGGCGGGGGCTGAGCAGTTCTTC.

The count of this clone is one. This chain joins TRBV9 and TRBJ1-6, with D perhaps matching TRBD1 (6 bases). In germline, CDR1 is SGDLS, CDR2 YYNGEE. Trimming left V 0 bases short and J 10 bases short, with 11 bases between. There are 14 residues in the CDR3. The CDR3 DNA is TGTGCCAGCAGCGTAGACAGGGTACGGTCACCCCTCCACTTT. This sequence encodes CASSVDRVRSPLHF. The full variable domain, its missing parts supplied by reference TRBV9 and TRBJ1-6, is DSGVTQTPKHLITATGQRVTLRCSPRSGDLSVYWYQQSLDQGLQFLIQYYNGEERAKGNILERFSAQQFPDLHSELNLSSLELGDSALYFCASSVDRVRSPLHFGNGTRLTVT.

The V gene is TRBV28, the J gene TRBJ2-5; 9 nucleotides align to TRBD1. CDR3 length: 18 residues. The germline V gene encodes CDR1 MDHEN and CDR2 SYDVKM. The V and J ends lost 3 bases and 1 base, in that order; junction bases with no gene match: 12. In DNA, the CDR3 is TGTGCCAGCAGTTTCATATTGGGACAGGGCACGGGCCAAGAGACCCAGTACTTC. Translated: CASSFILGQGTGQETQYF.

This clone was recorded only once. The gene calls are TRBV19 and TRBJ1-5, with 7 bases aligning to TRBD1. The CDR3 is 15 residues long. Germline lookup yields CDR1 LNHDA and CDR2 SQIVND (reference sequence). V shed 7 bases and J 3 bases; nucleotides not matched to a gene: 9. The CDR3 DNA sequence: TGTGCCAGTAAAAGGGACAGAGCCTTCAATCAGCCCCAGCATTTT. Translation: CASKRDRAFNQPQHF.

The chain has TRBV12-3 or TRBV12-4 and TRBJ1-5; D remains ambiguous. This CDR3 has 13 amino acids. Between the trimmed V and J ends, which lost 3 bases and 0 bases, there was a span of 3 bases. This chain's CDR3 is CASSFYSNQPQHF. The CDR3 DNA follows: TGTGCCAGCAGTTTCTATAGCAATCAGCCCCAGCATTTT.

The V and J genes are TRBV19 and TRBJ2-4; 8 bases fit TRBD1. The CDR3 is 15 residues long. The V segment lost 6 bases and the J segment 0 bases; nucleotides outside the gene matches: 4. The germline CDR1 and CDR2 sequences are LNHDA and SQIVND (reference sequence). In DNA form, the CDR3 reads TGTGCCAGTAGAGGACAGGGACTAGCCAAAAACATTCAGTACTTC. Translation gives CASRGQGLAKNIQYF.

The chain combines TRBV29-1 with TRBJ2-6, with D maybe TRBD2 (5 bases). The CDR3 extends over 13 amino acids. The germline CDR1 and CDR2 sequences are SQVTM and ANQGSEA. The V and J ends lost 6 bases and 4 bases respectively, with 10 bases between them. CDR3 sequence (DNA): TGCAGCGTAGACGGGGTAGGGGCCAACGTCCTGACTTTC. This sequence encodes CSVDGVGANVLTF.

The chain couples TRBV3-1 (or the pseudogene TRBV3-2) to TRBJ2-7; D remains unclear. V was clipped by 4 bases and J by 2 bases, with 12 bases between them. Germline CDR1 and CDR2: LGHDT and YNNKEL (reference sequence). The CDR3 contains 14 residues. This CDR3 is CASSPRLAAYEQYF. As DNA, the CDR3 is TGTGCCAGCAGCCCCCGACTTGCCGCCTACGAGCAGTACTTC.

This sequence joins TRBV5-6 and TRBJ2-3; TRBD2 aligns across 7 bases. There are 14 residues in the CDR3. The germline V gene has CDR1 SGHDT and CDR2 YYEEEE. J gave up 6 bases and V 4 bases, and 8 bases lay outside the gene matches. CDR3 nucleotide sequence: TGTGCCAGCAGCCCGGTCGTGCGGGGGGATACGCAGTATTTT. This translates into CASSPVVRGDTQYF.

V is TRBV7-3 and J is TRBJ2-1; 7 positions match TRBD2. The CDR3 has 15 amino acids. Germline-derived CDR1 and CDR2 are SGHTA and FQGTGA. With V trimmed by 5 bases and J by 9 bases, 13 bases remained unmatched. The CDR3 sequence is CASSPRGVGASEQFF. In DNA, the CDR3 is TGTGCCAGCAGCCCCCGGGGGGTCGGGGCGAGTGAGCAGTTCTTC. Full variable domain (rest looked up from reference TRBV7-3 and TRBJ2-1): GAGVSQTPSNKVTEKGKYVELRCDPISGHTALYWYRQSLGQGPEFLIYFQGTGAADDSGLPNDRFFAVRPEGSVSTLKIQRTERGDSAVYLCASSPRGVGASEQFFGPGTRLTVL.

V is TRBV27 and J is TRBJ1-1; D remains ambiguous. CDR1 MNHEY and CDR2 SMNVEV come from the germline V gene (reference sequence). V lost 6 bases and J lost 0, with 11 bases in between. CDR3 size: 14 residues. The CDR3: CASRLSVVNTEAFF. The CDR3 DNA reads as TGTGCCAGCAGACTCTCCGTTGTGAACACTGAAGCTTTCTTT.

A single count supports this clone. The genes are TRBV5-1 and TRBJ2-1, with D tentatively TRBD1 (5 bases). Per germline, CDR1 SGHRS and CDR2 YFSETQ. Trimming cost V 1 base and J 9 bases, with 5 bases left between them. This CDR3 comprises 11 residues. DNA of the CDR3: TGCGCCAGCAGCTTGAGGGGTGAGCAGTTCTTC. This translates into CASSLRGEQFF.

The gene calls are TRBV29-1 and TRBJ2-1; D is perhaps TRBD2 (6 bases). V gave up 6 bases and J gave up 6 bases, with 24 bases separating them. The CDR3 spans 16 residues. The germline CDR1 and CDR2 sequences are SQVTM and ANQGSEA. The CDR3 DNA reads as TGCAGCGTCACCAAGGTGGGGGGAAGTACAATCAATGAGCAGTTCTTC. Its translation is CSVTKVGGSTINEQFF.